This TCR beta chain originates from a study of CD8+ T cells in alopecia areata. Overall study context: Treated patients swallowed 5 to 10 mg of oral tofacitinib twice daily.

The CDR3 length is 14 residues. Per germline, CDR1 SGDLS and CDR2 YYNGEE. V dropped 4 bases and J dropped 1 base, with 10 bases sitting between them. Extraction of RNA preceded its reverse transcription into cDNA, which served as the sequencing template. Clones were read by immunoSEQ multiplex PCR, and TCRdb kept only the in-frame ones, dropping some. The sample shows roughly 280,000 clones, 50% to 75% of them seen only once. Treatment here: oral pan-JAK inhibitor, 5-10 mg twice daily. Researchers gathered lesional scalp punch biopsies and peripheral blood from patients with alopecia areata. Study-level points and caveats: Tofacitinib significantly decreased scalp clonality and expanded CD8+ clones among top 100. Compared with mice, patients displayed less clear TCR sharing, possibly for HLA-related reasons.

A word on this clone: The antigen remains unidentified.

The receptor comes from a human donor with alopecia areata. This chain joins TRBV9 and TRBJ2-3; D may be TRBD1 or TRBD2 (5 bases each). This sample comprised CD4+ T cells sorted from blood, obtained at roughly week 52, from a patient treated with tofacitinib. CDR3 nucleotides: TGTGCCAGCAGCCCCCTGGGGGGCACAGATACGCAGTATTTT. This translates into CASSPLGGTDTQYF. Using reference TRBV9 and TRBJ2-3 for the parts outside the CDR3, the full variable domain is DSGVTQTPKHLITATGQRVTLRCSPRSGDLSVYWYQQSLDQGLQFLIQYYNGEERAKGNILERFSAQQFPDLHSELNLSSLELGDSALYFCASSPLGGTDTQYFGPGTRLTVL.